This T cell receptor beta chain was found in a study of blood T cell repertoires in COVID-19. Study overall: PBMCs, B-cell-depleted T cells, or T cells were the source of the cDNA or gDNA that made up the material.

Original data processing: Amplification with reference gene primers provided the estimates of nucleated cell counts. Clones were sequenced by immunoSEQ multiplex PCR, and TCRdb holds only the in-frame ones, with some missing. That table supplies the V and J calls and clone size; D and trimming were determined from the DNA. This table has 40,000 or so clones, 79% appearing once. CDR3 length: 15 residues. Trimming cost V 0 bases and J 0 bases, with 9 bases left between them. Per the germline V gene, CDR1 is SGDLS and CDR2 is YYNGEE. J is TRBJ1-2 and V is TRBV9; D not resolved. This clonotype originated in a man aged 70 or older with acute or convalescent COVID-19. Sequencing was done on a sample of peripheral blood. CDR3 DNA sequence: TGTGCCAGCAGCGTAGGTGGCAACACTAACTATGGCTACACCTTC. Its protein product is CASSVGGNTNYGYTF. Supplemented by reference TRBV9 and TRBJ1-2, the full variable domain reads DSGVTQTPKHLITATGQRVTLRCSPRSGDLSVYWYQQSLDQGLQFLIQYYNGEERAKGNILERFSAQQFPDLHSELNLSSLELGDSALYFCASSVGGNTNYGYTFGSGTRLTVV.